These 10 T cell receptor beta chains originate from one sample sequenced in a study of blood T cell repertoires in COVID-19. Generated by immunoSEQ multiplex PCR, the TCRdb table keeps only in-frame clones and is missing some. The repertoire includes fewer than 200,000 clones, 82% of them detected once, and 4% to 6.5% sits in the top ten. Sequences were obtained from PBMCs or T cells enriched from blood (not recorded which). The source of these receptors is a woman in her sixties or seventies with acute COVID-19.

V gene TRBV2 combines with J gene TRBJ1-1; D is unclear. This CDR3 spans 11 amino acids. V was pared by 7 bases and J by 4 bases, with 7 bases between. Germline V gives CDR1 SNHLY, CDR2 FYNNEI. The CDR3: CASNAITEAFF. CDR3 coding DNA: TGTGCCAGCAATGCTATCACTGAAGCTTTCTTT.

The chain employs TRBV6-2 or TRBV6-3 and TRBJ2-7; D ambiguous. V was clipped by 0 bases and J by 0 bases, with 12 bases between them. The CDR3 covers 16 residues. Germline V gene sequence: CDR1 MNHEY, CDR2 SVGEGT. For the CDR3, the DNA is TGTGCCAGCAGTTACTCAACCCACAGACGCTCCTACGAGCAGTACGTC. Its translation: CASSYSTHRRSYEQYV.

The rearrangement joins TRBV10-3 to TRBJ2-1, with TRBD2 matching over 9 bases. After removal of 7 bases from V and 7 bases from J, the junction contained 8 bases not matched to a gene. Germline V lookup: CDR1 ENHRY, CDR2 SYGVKD. The CDR3 is 14 amino acids. CDR3 region: CAINARGGGNEQFF. The CDR3 DNA sequence: TGTGCCATCAATGCGCGGGGGGGCGGGAATGAGCAGTTCTTC.

The chain is built from TRBV6-6 and TRBJ2-7; 9 positions agree with TRBD2. The V segment lost 0 bases and the J segment 3 bases; nucleotides outside the gene matches: 6. The CDR3 contains 16 residues. Germline-derived CDR1 and CDR2 are MNHNY and SVGAGI (reference sequence). The CDR3: CASSYSRERGDYEQYV. Here the CDR3 DNA reads TGTGCCAGCAGTTACTCGAGGGAGCGGGGGGACTACGAGCAGTACGTC.

This rearrangement joins TRBV9 to TRBJ1-1; D call uncertain. Trimming shortened V by 6 bases and J by 3 bases, and 12 bases separated the two germline ends. The CDR3 is made up of 13 amino acids. CDR1 is SGDLS, CDR2 YYNGEE, per germline. In nucleotides, the CDR3 is TGTGCCAGCAAAGGACTGACCCACACTGAAGCTTTCTTT. This translates into CASKGLTHTEAFF.

The chain is built from TRBV2 and TRBJ2-2; weak D call: TRBD1 (6 bases). This CDR3 has 15 amino acids. V was shortened by 3 bases and J by 5 bases, with 13 bases between the two germline ends. CDR1 is SNHLY, CDR2 FYNNEI, per germline. The CDR3 sequence is CASSELGASTGELFF. The CDR3 nucleotides are TGTGCCAGCAGTGAGCTGGGGGCCTCAACCGGGGAGCTGTTTTTT.

This chain connects TRBV30 to TRBJ1-2; TRBD1 matches 8 bases. Germline values: CDR1 GTSNPN, CDR2 SVGIG (reference sequence). After removal of 3 bases from V and 6 bases from J, the junction contained 9 bases not matched to a gene. The CDR3 covers 14 residues. Here the CDR3 reads CAWRLGQGSNGYTF. CDR3 sequence (DNA): TGTGCCTGGAGACTCGGACAGGGTAGTAATGGCTACACCTTC.

The chain is built from TRBV18 and TRBJ1-5; D ambiguous. There are 14 residues in the CDR3. V was trimmed by 2 bases and J by 4 bases, leaving 9 bases between them. Germline V gene data show CDR1 as KGHSH and CDR2 as LQKENI. The CDR3, as DNA: TGTGCCAGCTCACCAATCCAGGATAATCAGCCCCAGCATTTT. Residues: CASSPIQDNQPQHF.

The V call is TRBV25-1, the J call TRBJ2-7, with D hard to call. There are 12 residues in the CDR3. From germline, CDR1 is MGHDK and CDR2 SYGVNS. Trimming removed 3 bases at V and 0 bases at J, with 3 bases between. The CDR3 DNA follows: TGTGCCAGCAGTGACTTCTCCTACGAGCAGTACTTC. This translates into CASSDFSYEQYF.

The chain is built from TRBV21-1 and TRBJ2-2; whether TRBD2, the table's D call, matches the DNA was not checked. TRBV21-1 is reported as a pseudogene. This CDR3 contains 14 residues. CDR3: CASAGTENTGELFF. The CDR3 DNA reads TGTGCCAGCGCCGGGACTGAGAACACCGGGGAGCTGTTTTTT.